This TCR beta chain stems from a study of CD8 T cells in Susac syndrome. Random hexamers were used to reverse transcribe 0.5 to 1 ug of RNA. TCR beta CDR3 was amplified by immunoSEQ multiplex PCR. This amplification extended across 54 Vbeta and 13 Jbeta segments. TCRdb analysed the immunoSEQ multiplex PCR reads with MiXCR anew, one entry per CDR3 protein. This sample has about 120,000 distinct CDR3 sequences, with 85% to 95% found just once. Study-level findings and limits: TCR sequencing and HLA analysis covered a relatively small number of individuals.

Sequencing of TCR beta, carried out with a high-throughput approach, was applied to CD8+ and CD4+ T cells from the blood. It was negative isolation that provided the CD8+ and CD4+ T cells, whereas TEMRA cells were enriched by FACS. Concerning this clonotype: Its antigen is as yet unknown.

The CDR3 loop spans 12 amino acids. The V gene lost 2 bases and the J gene lost 5 bases, with 6 bases spanning the gap. The germline CDR1 and CDR2 sequences are SGHDN and FVKESK. The sequenced material came from CD4+ T cells from PBMCs. The chain recombines TRBV14 with TRBJ1-1, with D hard to call. The TCR was taken from a human donor with multiple sclerosis. The CDR3 reads CASSQLETEAFF. CDR3 in DNA: TGTGCCAGCAGCCAATTAGAGACTGAAGCTTTCTTT.